The 16 T cell receptor beta chains below were found in one sample sequenced in a study of blood T cell repertoires in COVID-19. The repertoire was sequenced with immunoSEQ multiplex PCR; TCRdb's copy has only in-frame clones and lacks some. The table records 90,000 to 120,000 clones, around 90% of them present only once. Source material: peripheral blood. Source of these receptors: a man between 65 and 85 years old with acute or convalescent COVID-19.

The count of this clone is one. The chain couples TRBV5-6 to TRBJ2-7, with 8 bases aligning to TRBD2. The CDR3 length is 14 residues. V lost 4 bases, J lost 4 bases, and 7 bases stayed unmatched. Per germline, CDR1 SGHDT and CDR2 YYEEEE. CDR3 in amino acids: CASSLRTSFYEQYF. The DNA for the CDR3 is TGTGCCAGCAGCCTTCGGACTAGCTTTTACGAGCAGTACTTC.

V usage is TRBV20-1 and J usage is TRBJ2-3; D is perhaps TRBD1 (5 bases). Trimming removed 0 bases from V and 9 bases from J, with 7 bases in between. CDR1 and CDR2 (germline): DFQATT, SNEGSKA (reference sequence). The CDR3 is 11 residues long. As DNA, the CDR3 is TGCAGTGCTAGAGAGGGGCACACGCAGTATTTT. This codes for CSAREGHTQYF.

This clone was observed once. The V call is TRBV5-1, the J call TRBJ2-7; TRBD1 matches at 8 bases. CDR1 is SGHRS and CDR2 is YFSETQ in the germline V gene. J was trimmed by 2 bases and V by 3 bases; bases with no gene match: 16. The length of the CDR3 is 18 residues. This CDR3 is CASSSTVLLQGAPYEQYF. CDR3 nucleotides: TGCGCCAGCAGCTCCACCGTCCTTCTCCAGGGGGCTCCCTACGAGCAGTACTTC.

V and J are TRBV18 and TRBJ2-4; 8 bases line up with TRBD2. The ends lost 3 bases at V and 4 bases at J; junction bases unmatched: 11. This CDR3 region has 17 residues. Germline CDR1 KGHSH, CDR2 LQKENI. The CDR3 DNA reads TGTGCCAGCTCACCCCAAATTTCGGGGGGGATTAAAAACATTCAGTACTTC. This gives the protein CASSPQISGGIKNIQYF. The complete variable domain, with remaining parts taken from reference TRBV18 and TRBJ2-4, reads NAGVMQNPRHLVRRRGQEARLRCSPMKGHSHVYWYRQLPEEGLKFMVYLQKENIIDESGMPKERFSAEFPKEGPSILRIQQVVRGDSAAYFCASSPQISGGIKNIQYFGAGTRLSVL.

V gene TRBV19 combines with J gene TRBJ1-1; 7 nucleotides line up with TRBD1. The trim removed 6 bases at V and 0 bases at J, leaving 4 bases unmatched. The CDR3 is made up of 14 amino acids. Per germline, CDR1 LNHDA and CDR2 SQIVND (reference sequence). This CDR3 reads CASSRQGLNTEAFF. The CDR3 DNA follows: TGTGCCAGTAGCCGACAGGGTCTGAACACTGAAGCTTTCTTT. The full variable domain, its missing parts supplied by reference TRBV19 and TRBJ1-1, is DGGITQSPKYLFRKEGQNVTLSCEQNLNHDAMYWYRQDPGQGLRLIYYSQIVNDFQKGDIAEGYSVSREKKESFPLTVTSAQKNPTAFYLCASSRQGLNTEAFFGQGTRLTVV.

This chain uses TRBV2 with TRBJ2-5; 15 bases are a match to TRBD2. From germline, CDR1 is SNHLY and CDR2 FYNNEI. The CDR3 contains 16 residues. The trim removed 5 bases at V and 5 bases at J, leaving 6 bases unmatched. The CDR3: CASSWTSGGAWETQYF. CDR3 DNA sequence: TGTGCCAGCAGTTGGACTAGCGGGGGGGCTTGGGAGACCCAGTACTTC.

The rearrangement joins TRBV7-8 to TRBJ2-5; 8 nucleotides match TRBD2. The CDR3 runs to 17 residues. Looked up from germline, CDR1 is SGHVS and CDR2 is FQNEAQ. Germline trimming cut 0 bases from V and 4 bases from J; bases unmatched to any gene: 10. The CDR3 bases are TGTGCCAGCAGCTTAGCGCTCCTAGCGGGTAGTGTAGAGACCCAGTACTTC. Translated: CASSLALLAGSVETQYF.

The chain joins TRBV11-1 to TRBJ2-1; TRBD2 aligns across 8 bases. The V gene end was trimmed by 4 bases and the J gene end by 7 bases; junction bases not matched to a gene: 12. This CDR3 is 16 amino acids long. Germline V lookup: CDR1 SGHAT, CDR2 FQDESV (reference sequence). CDR3 sequence: CASSSILAGGKNEQFF. The DNA for the CDR3 is TGTGCCAGCAGCTCCATCCTAGCGGGCGGTAAGAATGAGCAGTTCTTC.

The V and J genes are TRBV28 and TRBJ1-2; D is uncertain. Germline V gene lookup returns CDR1 MDHEN and CDR2 SYDVKM. Between the trimmed V and J ends, which lost 6 bases and 8 bases, there was a span of 19 bases. This CDR3 spans 14 amino acids. In DNA, the CDR3 is TGTGCCAGCAGCCTTGGTCCCCTCGGGATGGGCTACACCTTC. Translated, it gives CASSLGPLGMGYTF.

This clone was seen a single time. The chain is built from TRBV7-3 and TRBJ2-3; 7 nucleotides line up with TRBD2. This CDR3 contains 17 residues. The germline CDR1 and CDR2 sequences are SGHTA and FQGTGA. V lost 4 bases, J lost 2 bases, and 12 bases stayed unmatched. The CDR3: CASSSPSDQRDTDTQYF. The CDR3 nucleotides read TGTGCCAGCAGCTCCCCATCTGACCAGCGGGACACAGATACGCAGTATTTT.

The rearrangement uses TRBV7-9 and TRBJ2-7; D perhaps matches TRBD2 (5 bases). This CDR3 contains 14 residues. V was cut by 4 bases and J by 4 bases, with 14 bases left in between. Per the germline V gene, CDR1 is SEHNR and CDR2 is FQNEAQ (reference sequence). CDR3 sequence (DNA): TGTGCCAGCAGCTCTCCCCCCGGGGATTACGAGCAGTACTTC. Protein sequence: CASSSPPGDYEQYF.

The chain joins TRBV10-2 to TRBJ2-7, with no clear D. Trimming stripped 8 bases from V and 0 bases from J, with 11 bases between. Germline V gene sequence: CDR1 WSHSY, CDR2 SAAADI. The CDR3 length is 13 residues. The chain's CDR3 is CASESESSYEQYF. CDR3 in DNA: TGCGCCAGCGAGAGCGAGAGCTCCTACGAGCAGTACTTC.

The V call is TRBV18, the J call TRBJ2-7; 10 bases map to TRBD1. This CDR3 has 15 residues. The germline CDR1 and CDR2 sequences are KGHSH and LQKENI. The trim removed 0 bases at V and 5 bases at J, leaving 4 bases unmatched. CDR3 residues: CASSPPGQGFDEQYF. For the CDR3, the DNA is TGTGCCAGCTCACCACCGGGACAGGGGTTCGACGAGCAGTACTTC.

Only a few counts were recorded for this clone. The chain has TRBV5-1 and TRBJ1-4, with D perhaps matching TRBD1 (5 bases). The CDR3 is 14 amino acids. Between the trimmed V and J ends, which lost 4 bases and 5 bases, there was a span of 12 bases. CDR1 SGHRS and CDR2 YFSETQ come from the germline V gene. As DNA, the CDR3 is TGCGCCAGCAGCGAAGGGGCCCTCAATGAAAAACTGTTTTTT. Encoded protein: CASSEGALNEKLFF.

V usage is TRBV10-3 and J usage is TRBJ2-7; TRBD1 is a possible D gene (6 bases). V was trimmed by 0 bases and J by 0 bases, leaving 6 bases between them. Germline CDR1 and CDR2: ENHRY and SYGVKD. This CDR3 has 14 residues. CDR3 DNA: TGTGCCATCAGTGAGTCGGGGGCCTCCTACGAGCAGTACTTC. The encoded protein is CAISESGASYEQYF.

This rearrangement joins TRBV18 to TRBJ1-1; 8 bases align to TRBD1. Per germline, CDR1 KGHSH and CDR2 LQKENI. The CDR3 sequence is 15 residues long. V was clipped by 4 bases and J by 5 bases; unmatched bases: 9. The CDR3 coding sequence is TGTGCCAGCTCACGCACCGGGGACAGGAAGACTGAAGCTTTCTTT. Amino acids: CASSRTGDRKTEAFF.